These 12 T cell receptor beta chains were sequenced from one sample in a study of cytomegalovirus exposure and HLA in healthy donors. Amplification used 60 Vbeta primers and 13 Jbeta primers. The data were produced by immunoSEQ multiplex PCR, yet TCRdb's version contains in-frame clones alone and is incomplete. The table records about 200,000 clones, approximately 83% of them present only once. Sequenced: PBMCs. These receptors originate from a boy between 2 and 10 years old in good health and CMV-seronegative.

This clone showed up just a few times. The chain is built from TRBV13 and TRBJ2-5; possible D gene TRBD2, 5 bases. CDR1 PRHDT and CDR2 FYEKMQ come from the germline V gene (reference sequence). The V end lost 1 base, the J end lost 1 base, and 10 bases lay between the germline ends. The CDR3 spans 15 residues. This CDR3 reads CASSLAGSGQETQYF. As DNA, the CDR3 is TGTGCCAGCAGCTTAGCGGGAAGTGGCCAAGAGACCCAGTACTTC.

V usage is TRBV2 and J usage is TRBJ2-7; D not certain. CDR1 is SNHLY and CDR2 is FYNNEI in the germline V gene. The V and J ends lost 4 bases and 6 bases respectively, with 10 bases between them. The CDR3 totals 12 residues. The CDR3 nucleotides are TGTGCCAGCAGTGTTCAGCGAATCGAGCAGTACTTC. Amino acids: CASSVQRIEQYF.

The chain has TRBV5-1 and TRBJ1-1, with 7 positions matching TRBD1. The CDR3 covers 14 residues. Per germline, CDR1 SGHRS and CDR2 YFSETQ. After removal of 4 bases from V and 1 base from J, the junction contained 4 bases not matched to a gene. The CDR3 sequence: CASSLEGANTEAFF. The CDR3 nucleotides are TGCGCCAGCAGCCTTGAGGGGGCGAACACTGAAGCTTTCTTT.

The chain carries TRBV7-6 and TRBJ1-1; the match to TRBD1 covers 7 bases. Germline V gene data show CDR1 as SGHVS and CDR2 as FNYEAQ. The CDR3 has 15 amino acids. J lost 4 bases, V lost 1 base, and 6 bases had no gene match. CDR3 residues: CASSLDEGAGTEAFF. CDR3 sequence (DNA): TGTGCCAGCAGCTTAGACGAGGGGGCCGGCACTGAAGCTTTCTTT.

The chain is built from TRBV1 and TRBJ2-5; TRBD2 is the table's D call and was not checked against the DNA. TRBV1 is tagged as a pseudogene. The CDR3 sequence is 13 residues long. The CDR3 region has the DNA TGCACCCTTCGGGGGGGGCCTTTAGAGACCCAGTACTTC. Protein product: CTLRGGPLETQYF.

The chain employs TRBV5-1 and TRBJ2-7; tentatively, D is TRBD1 (7 bases). This CDR3 spans 17 amino acids. The ends were cut back, 0 bases at V and 3 bases at J, with 19 bases in the middle. Germline V CDR1 and CDR2: SGHRS, YFSETQ. The CDR3 DNA follows: TGCGCCAGCAGCTTGGATGTTCCGGGCAGGGGGGTCTACGAGCAGTACTTC. Translated, it gives CASSLDVPGRGVYEQYF.

In its sample, this clone was seen once. This sequence joins TRBV13 and TRBJ1-6, with D uncertain. The CDR3 extends over 15 amino acids. Trimming left V 1 base short and J 0 bases short, with 4 bases between. Germline V gives CDR1 PRHDT, CDR2 FYEKMQ (reference sequence). CDR3 sequence (DNA): TGTGCCAGCAGCTTAGCCAGCTCCTATAATTCACCCCTCCACTTT. Residues: CASSLASSYNSPLHF.

The chain employs TRBV7-2 and TRBJ1-2; the D gene is possibly TRBD1 (5 bases). The germline gives CDR1 SGHTA, CDR2 FQGNSA. The V gene lost 5 bases and the J gene lost 1 base, with 11 bases spanning the gap. CDR3 length: 14 amino acids. CDR3 residues: CASSVQQGNYGYTF. The CDR3 bases are TGTGCCAGCAGCGTACAGCAGGGTAACTATGGCTACACCTTC.

The chain has TRBV29-1 and TRBJ2-7; 11 nucleotides match TRBD1. Germline V gene data show CDR1 as SQVTM and CDR2 as ANQGSEA. After removal of 0 bases from V and 2 bases from J, the junction contained 6 bases not matched to a gene. The CDR3 consists of 16 residues. The CDR3 protein is CSVEEGDRGTPYEQYF. The CDR3 DNA follows: TGCAGCGTTGAAGAGGGGGACAGGGGGACGCCCTACGAGCAGTACTTC.

This chain uses TRBV11-2 with TRBJ2-7; the D gene is possibly TRBD2 (5 bases). V shed 6 bases and J shed 7 bases, with 16 bases lying between them. Germline assignment: CDR1 SGHAT and CDR2 FQNNGV. The CDR3 extends over 13 amino acids. In DNA form, the CDR3 reads TGTGCCAGCAGTCCCGTGTGGAGGACTGAGCAGTACTTC. Encoded protein: CASSPVWRTEQYF. Combining the CDR3 with reference TRBV11-2 and TRBJ2-7 gives the whole variable domain EAGVAQSPRYKIIEKRQSVAFWCNPISGHATLYWYQQILGQGPKLLIQFQNNGVVDDSQLPKDRFSAERLKGVDSTLKIQPAKLEDSAVYLCASSPVWRTEQYFGPGTRLTVT.

CDR3 sequence (DNA): TGCAGTGCGTATGCGTGGGGCTACACCTTC. Amino acid sequence: CSAYAWGYTF. This chain joins TRBV20-1 and TRBJ1-2; D uncertain. CDR3 length: 10 residues. V lost 6 bases, J lost 8 bases, and 10 bases lay in between. The germline V gene has CDR1 DFQATT and CDR2 SNEGSKA (reference sequence).

The chain uses TRBV7-2 and TRBJ1-2; no reliable D call. Trimming took 0 bases from V and 2 from J, leaving 10 bases between them. Germline values: CDR1 SGHTA, CDR2 FQGNSA. The CDR3 runs 15 residues. The CDR3 DNA reads TGTGCCAGCAGCTTAGCGGGCAGCCAGAACTATGGCTACACCTTC. Translation: CASSLAGSQNYGYTF.